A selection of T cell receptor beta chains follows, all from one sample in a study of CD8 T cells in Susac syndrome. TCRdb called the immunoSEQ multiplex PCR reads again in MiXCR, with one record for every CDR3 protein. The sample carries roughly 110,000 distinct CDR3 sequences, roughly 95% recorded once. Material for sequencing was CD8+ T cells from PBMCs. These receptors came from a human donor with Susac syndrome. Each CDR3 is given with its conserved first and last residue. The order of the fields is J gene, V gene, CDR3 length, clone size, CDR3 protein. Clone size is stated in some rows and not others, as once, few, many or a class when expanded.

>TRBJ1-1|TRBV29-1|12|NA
CSVGDLNTEAFF
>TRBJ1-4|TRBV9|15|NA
CASSPLGLEVEKLFF
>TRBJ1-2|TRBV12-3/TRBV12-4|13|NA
CASSVPDNNGYTF
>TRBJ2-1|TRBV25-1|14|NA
CASRPGQGASEQFF
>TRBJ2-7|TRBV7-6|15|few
CASSPGTSSSYEQYF
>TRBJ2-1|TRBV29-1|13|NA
CSVGGQGPNEQFF
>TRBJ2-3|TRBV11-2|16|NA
CASSIRGVERTDTQYF
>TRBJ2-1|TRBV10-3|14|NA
CAISESNRLDEQFF
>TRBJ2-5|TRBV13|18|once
CASSLGPLTGGLRETQYF
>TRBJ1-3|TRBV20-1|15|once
CSARDGTGPGNTIYF
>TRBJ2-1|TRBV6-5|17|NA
CASSYSPAGSTYNEQFF
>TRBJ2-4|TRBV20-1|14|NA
CSASAQIAKNIQYF
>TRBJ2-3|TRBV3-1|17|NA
CASSRLASGGRTDTQYF
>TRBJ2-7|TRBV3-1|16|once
CASSQNPHRGPYEQYF
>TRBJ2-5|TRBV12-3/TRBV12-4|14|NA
CASSNGLGQETQYF
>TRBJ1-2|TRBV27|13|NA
CASRDRGLDGYTF
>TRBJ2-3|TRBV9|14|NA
CASADGDSTDTQYF
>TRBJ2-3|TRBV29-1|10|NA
CSVDADTQYF
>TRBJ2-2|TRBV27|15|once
CASSFLTGLTGELFF
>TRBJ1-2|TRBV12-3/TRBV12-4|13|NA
CASSFGTGNGYTF
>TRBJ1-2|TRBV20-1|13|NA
CSATDNIYHGYTF
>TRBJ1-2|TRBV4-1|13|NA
CASSHTGPGGYTF
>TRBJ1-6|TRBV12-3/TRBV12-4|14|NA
CASTPTVPNSPLHF
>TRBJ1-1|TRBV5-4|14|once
CASSLDIMNTEAFF
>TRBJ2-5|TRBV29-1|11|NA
CSVPTEETQYF
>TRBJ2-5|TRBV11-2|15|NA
CASTWAGGRQETQYF
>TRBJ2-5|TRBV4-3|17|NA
CASSQDRLAGGRETQYF
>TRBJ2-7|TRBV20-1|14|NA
CSARGWGLSYEQYF
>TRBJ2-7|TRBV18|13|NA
CASSPGLNYEQYF
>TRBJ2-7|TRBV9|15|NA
CASSTLDSLSYEQYF
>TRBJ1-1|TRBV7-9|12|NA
CASDRDGTEAFF
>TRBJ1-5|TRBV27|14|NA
CASSRTGDNQPQHF
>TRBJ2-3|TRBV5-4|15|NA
CASSIQGASTDTQYF
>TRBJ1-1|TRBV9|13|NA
CASSAAGGTEAFF
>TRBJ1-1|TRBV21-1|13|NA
CASLGPGNTEAFF
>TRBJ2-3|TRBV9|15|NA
CASSVWDSSTDTQYF
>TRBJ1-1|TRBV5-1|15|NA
CATKTGGNMNTEAFF
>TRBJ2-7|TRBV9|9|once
CASGDEQYF
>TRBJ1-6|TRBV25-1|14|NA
CASSETRGDSPLHF
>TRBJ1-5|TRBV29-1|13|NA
CSVDLGAGQPQHF
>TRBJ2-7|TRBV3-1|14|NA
CASSQEWGLYEQYF
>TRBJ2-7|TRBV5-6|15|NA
CASSSFGQPLWEQYF
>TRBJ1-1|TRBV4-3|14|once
CASSQGGSWTEAFF
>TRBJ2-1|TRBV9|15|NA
CASSGGTSAYNEQFF
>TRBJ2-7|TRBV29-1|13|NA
CSVEVSGTYEQYF
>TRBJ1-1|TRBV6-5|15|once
CASSYSEAGNTEAFF
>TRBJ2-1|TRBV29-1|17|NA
CSVEYSSFAGGPGEQFF
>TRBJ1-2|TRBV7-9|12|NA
CASSYRGGGYTF
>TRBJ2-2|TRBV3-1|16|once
CASSQVKQGITGELFF
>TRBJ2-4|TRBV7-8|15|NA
CASSLATSGGDIQYF
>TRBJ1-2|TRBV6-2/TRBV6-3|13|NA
CASSYSTVDGYTF
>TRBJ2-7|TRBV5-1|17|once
CASSLGSLAGITYEQYF
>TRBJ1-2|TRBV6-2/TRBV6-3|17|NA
CASSPRGTGNGGSRYTF
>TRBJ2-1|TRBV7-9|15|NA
CASNPGQGSYNEQFF
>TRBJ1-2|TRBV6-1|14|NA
CASLQFLTGDGYTF
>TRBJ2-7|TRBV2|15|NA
CASSLNRDTSYEQYF
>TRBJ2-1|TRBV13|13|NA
CASSSPIRGEQFF